This T cell receptor beta chain was sequenced for a study of CD8 T cells in ankylosing spondylitis. This clonotype has at least ten counts. Per germline, CDR1 LNHNV and CDR2 YYDKDF (reference sequence). The CDR3 spans 18 residues. The V segment lost 4 bases and the J segment 0 bases; nucleotides outside the gene matches: 8. TCRdb re-derived calls from the 5' RACE reads in MiXCR, one entry per CDR3 protein. The data hold 25,000 to 40,000 distinct CDR3 sequences, with approximately 7.1% observed a single time. Material for sequencing was blood, either unsorted or a sorted T cell fraction (not recorded which). The source is a male donor with ankylosing spondylitis or in good health (not recorded which). The chain links TRBV15 to TRBJ2-6; 8 nucleotides match TRBD1. The CDR3 sequence is CATSTGQGFISGANVLTF. The DNA of the CDR3 is TGTGCCACCAGCACTGGACAGGGATTCATCTCTGGGGCCAACGTCCTGACTTTC.